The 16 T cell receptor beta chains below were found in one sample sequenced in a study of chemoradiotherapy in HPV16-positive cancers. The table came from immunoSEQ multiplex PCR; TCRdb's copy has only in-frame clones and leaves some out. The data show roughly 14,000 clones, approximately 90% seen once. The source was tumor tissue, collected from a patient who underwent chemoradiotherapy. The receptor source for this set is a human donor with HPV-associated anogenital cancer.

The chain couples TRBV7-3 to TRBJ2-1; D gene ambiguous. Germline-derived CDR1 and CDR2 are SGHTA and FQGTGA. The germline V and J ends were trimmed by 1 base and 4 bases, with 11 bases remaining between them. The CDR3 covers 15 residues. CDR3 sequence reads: CASSLSSEVYNEQFF. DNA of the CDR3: TGTGCCAGCAGCTTAAGTTCCGAGGTGTACAATGAGCAGTTCTTC.

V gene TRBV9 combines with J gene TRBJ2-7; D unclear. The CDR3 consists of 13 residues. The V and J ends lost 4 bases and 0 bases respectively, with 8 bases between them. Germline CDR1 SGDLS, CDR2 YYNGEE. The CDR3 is CASSKGSSYEQYF. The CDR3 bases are TGTGCCAGCAGCAAGGGTTCCTCCTACGAGCAGTACTTC.

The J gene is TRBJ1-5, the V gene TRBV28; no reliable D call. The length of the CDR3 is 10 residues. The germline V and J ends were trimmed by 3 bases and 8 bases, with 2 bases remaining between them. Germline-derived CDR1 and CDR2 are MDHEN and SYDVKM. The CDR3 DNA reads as TGTGCCAGCAGTTTCGAGCCCCAGCATTTT. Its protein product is CASSFEPQHF. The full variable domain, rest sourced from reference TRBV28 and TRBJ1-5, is DVKVTQSSRYLVKRTGEKVFLECVQDMDHENMFWYRQDPGLGLRLIYFSYDVKMKEKGDIPEGYSVSREKKERFSLILESASTNQTSMYLCASSFEPQHFGDGTRLSIL.

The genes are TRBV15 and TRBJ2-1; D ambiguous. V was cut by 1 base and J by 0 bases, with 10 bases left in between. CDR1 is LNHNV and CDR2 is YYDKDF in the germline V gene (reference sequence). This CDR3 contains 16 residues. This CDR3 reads CATSRGRTSSYNEQFF. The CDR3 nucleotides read TGTGCCACCAGCAGAGGCCGCACCAGCTCCTACAATGAGCAGTTCTTC.

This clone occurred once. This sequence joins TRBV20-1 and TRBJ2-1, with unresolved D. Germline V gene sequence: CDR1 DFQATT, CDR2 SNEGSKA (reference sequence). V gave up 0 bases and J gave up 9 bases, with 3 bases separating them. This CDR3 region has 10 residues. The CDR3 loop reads CSARDVEQFF. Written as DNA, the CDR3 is TGCAGTGCTAGAGATGTTGAGCAGTTCTTC.

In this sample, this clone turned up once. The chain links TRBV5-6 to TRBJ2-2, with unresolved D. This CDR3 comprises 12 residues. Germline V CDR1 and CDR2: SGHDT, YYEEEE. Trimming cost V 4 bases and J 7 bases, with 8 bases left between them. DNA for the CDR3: TGTGCCAGCAGCCTAGGGTACGGGGAGCTGTTTTTT. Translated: CASSLGYGELFF. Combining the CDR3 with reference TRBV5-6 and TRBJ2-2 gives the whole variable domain DAGVTQSPTHLIKTRGQQVTLRCSPKSGHDTVSWYQQALGQGPQFIFQYYEEEERQRGNFPDRFSGHQFPNYSSELNVNALLLGDSALYLCASSLGYGELFFGEGSRLTVL.

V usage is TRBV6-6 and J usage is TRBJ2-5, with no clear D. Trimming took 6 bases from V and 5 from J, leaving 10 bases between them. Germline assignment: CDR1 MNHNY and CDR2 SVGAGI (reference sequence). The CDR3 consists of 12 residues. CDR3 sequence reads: CASSPRSETQYF. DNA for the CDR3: TGTGCCAGCAGCCCCCGATCTGAGACCCAGTACTTC.

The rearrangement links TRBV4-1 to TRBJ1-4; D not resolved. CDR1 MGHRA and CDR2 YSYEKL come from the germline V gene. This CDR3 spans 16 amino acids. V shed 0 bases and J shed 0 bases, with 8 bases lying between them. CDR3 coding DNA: TGCGCCAGCAGCCAAGATGGGAGCGCAACTAATGAAAAACTGTTTTTT. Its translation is CASSQDGSATNEKLFF.

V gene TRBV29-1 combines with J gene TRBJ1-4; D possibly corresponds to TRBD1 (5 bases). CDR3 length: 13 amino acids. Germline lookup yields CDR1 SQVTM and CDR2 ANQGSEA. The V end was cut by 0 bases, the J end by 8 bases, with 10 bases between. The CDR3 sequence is CSVEEGRDEKLFF. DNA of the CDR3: TGCAGCGTTGAAGAGGGTAGGGACGAAAAACTGTTTTTT. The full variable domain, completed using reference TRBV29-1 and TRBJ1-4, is SAVISQKPSRDICQRGTSLTIQCQVDSQVTMMFWYRQQPGQSLTLIATANQGSEATYESGFVIDKFPISRPNLTFSTLTVSNMSPEDSSIYLCSVEEGRDEKLFFGSGTQLSVL.

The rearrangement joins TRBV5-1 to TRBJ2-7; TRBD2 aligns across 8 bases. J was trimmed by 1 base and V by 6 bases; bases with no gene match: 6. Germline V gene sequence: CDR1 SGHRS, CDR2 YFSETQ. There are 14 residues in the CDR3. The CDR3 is CASKVSGGSYEQYF. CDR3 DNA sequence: TGCGCCAGCAAGGTCTCGGGAGGGTCCTACGAGCAGTACTTC.

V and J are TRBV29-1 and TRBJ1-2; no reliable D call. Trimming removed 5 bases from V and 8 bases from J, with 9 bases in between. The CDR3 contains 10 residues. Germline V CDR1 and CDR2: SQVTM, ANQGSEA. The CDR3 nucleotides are TGCAGCGTTAAAGGGAACGGCTACACCTTC. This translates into CSVKGNGYTF.

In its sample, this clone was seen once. CDR3 nucleotides: TGTGCCAGCAGTTGGACTAGCGGGACCAATGAGCAGTTCTTC. Its protein product is CASSWTSGTNEQFF. The V call is TRBV7-9, the J call TRBJ2-1; TRBD2 matches at 12 bases. The germline gives CDR1 SEHNR, CDR2 FQNEAQ (reference sequence). This CDR3 has 14 amino acids. Germline trimming cut 6 bases from V and 6 bases from J; bases unmatched to any gene: 3.

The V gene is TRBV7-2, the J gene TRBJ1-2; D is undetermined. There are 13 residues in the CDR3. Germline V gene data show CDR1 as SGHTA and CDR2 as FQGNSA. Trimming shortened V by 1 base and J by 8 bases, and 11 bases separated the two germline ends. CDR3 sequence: CASSLGASRGYTF. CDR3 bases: TGTGCCAGCAGCTTAGGTGCCTCCCGGGGCTACACCTTC.

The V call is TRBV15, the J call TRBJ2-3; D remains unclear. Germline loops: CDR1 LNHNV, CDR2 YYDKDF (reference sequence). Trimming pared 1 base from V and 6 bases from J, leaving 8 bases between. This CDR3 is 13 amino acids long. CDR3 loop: CATSRVVQDTQYF. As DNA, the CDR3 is TGTGCCACCAGCAGAGTAGTCCAGGATACGCAGTATTTT.

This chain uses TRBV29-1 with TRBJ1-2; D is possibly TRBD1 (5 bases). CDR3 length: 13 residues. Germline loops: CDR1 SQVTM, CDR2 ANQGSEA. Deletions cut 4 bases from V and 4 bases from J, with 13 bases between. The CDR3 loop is CSVAAGEIYGYTF. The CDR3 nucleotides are TGCAGCGTTGCCGCGGGGGAGATCTATGGCTACACCTTC.

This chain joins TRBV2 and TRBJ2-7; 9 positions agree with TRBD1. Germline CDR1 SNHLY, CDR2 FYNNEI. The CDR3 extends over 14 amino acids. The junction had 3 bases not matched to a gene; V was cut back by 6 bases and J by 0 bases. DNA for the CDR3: TGTGCCAGCAGGGCGACAGGGGGCTCCTACGAGCAGTACTTC. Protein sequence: CASRATGGSYEQYF.